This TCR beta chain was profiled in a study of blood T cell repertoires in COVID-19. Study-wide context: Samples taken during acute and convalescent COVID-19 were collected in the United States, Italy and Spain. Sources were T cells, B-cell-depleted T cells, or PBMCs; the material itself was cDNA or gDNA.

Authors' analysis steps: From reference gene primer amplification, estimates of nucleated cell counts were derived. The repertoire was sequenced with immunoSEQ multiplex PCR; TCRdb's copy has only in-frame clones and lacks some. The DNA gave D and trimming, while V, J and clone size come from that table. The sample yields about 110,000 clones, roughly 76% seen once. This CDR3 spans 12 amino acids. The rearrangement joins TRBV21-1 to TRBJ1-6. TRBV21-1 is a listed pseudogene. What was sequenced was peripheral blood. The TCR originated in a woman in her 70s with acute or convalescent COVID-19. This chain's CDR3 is CASFPPNSPLHF. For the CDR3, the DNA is TGTGCCAGCTTCCCCCCGAATTCACCCCTCCACTTT.